This TCR beta chain stems from a study of human T cells and chemical hapten exposure. Ten or more counts support this clonotype. TCRdb analysed the RACE reads with MiXCR anew, one entry per CDR3 protein. The sample shows some 71,000 distinct CDR3 sequences, under 13% of them seen only once. Time point reported: patch test 2, 6 weeks after DPC sensitization. Treatment of the sample: therapeutic diphenylcyclopropenone sensitization with weekly scalp DPC. Sequenced here: whole blood, sampled in connection with sensitization to the hapten diphenylcyclopropenone (DPC). The receptor was derived from a woman aged 50 to 60 with alopecia areata. Some clones in this sample may be carry-over from other donors' samples.

As DNA, the CDR3 is TGTGCCAGCAGCCCGATAGCGGGAGCTTCCTACGAGCAGTACTTC. Translated: CASSPIAGASYEQYF. The chain is built from TRBV11-2 and TRBJ2-7; 9 nucleotides line up with TRBD2. V trimming: 5 bases; J trimming: 1 base; junction bases outside the gene matches: 6. Germline V gene data show CDR1 as SGHAT and CDR2 as FQNNGV. The CDR3 extends over 15 amino acids.